Presented here are 22 T cell receptor beta chains from one specimen sequenced in a study of T-cell reconstitution after alpha-beta-depleted transplantation in children. A library of TCRbeta sequences, prepared with unique molecular identifiers, was generated. TCRdb ran MiXCR on the PCR reads and lists one entry per CDR3 protein. Of roughly 76,000 distinct CDR3 sequences in the sample, roughly 11% were seen once. The sequencing here drew on PBMCs, taken before TCRalphabeta/CD19-depleted stem cell transplant. The receptors were sampled from a boy between 10 and 17 years old with acute myeloid leukemia, due to receive a stem cell transplant.

This clonotype was detected ten times or more. The chain's CDR3 is CASSKGGQMDGYTF. The CDR3 nucleotides are TGCGCCAGCAGCAAGGGAGGACAGATGGATGGCTACACCTTC. The chain has TRBV5-1 and TRBJ1-2; D perhaps matches TRBD1 (6 bases). Germline CDR1 reads SGHRS; CDR2 reads YFSETQ. The V end was cut by 4 bases, the J end by 6 bases, with 16 bases between. This CDR3 contains 14 residues.

In this sample, this clonotype turned up a few times. This chain links TRBV28 with TRBJ2-3, with D perhaps TRBD2 (5 bases). The CDR3 is 16 residues long. Germline V gene data show CDR1 as MDHEN and CDR2 as SYDVKM. Trimming took off 4 bases at V and 0 bases at J, with 14 bases between the two ends. The CDR3 protein is CASSSEGILSTDTQYF. Here the CDR3 DNA reads TGTGCCAGCAGTTCCGAGGGAATCTTGAGCACAGATACGCAGTATTTT.

The V gene is TRBV7-2, the J gene TRBJ2-3, with 7 positions matching TRBD2. The CDR3 sequence is 13 residues long. Germline CDR1 SGHTA, CDR2 FQGNSA. V lost 4 bases, J lost 5 bases, and 3 bases stayed unmatched. CDR3 nucleotide sequence: TGTGCCAGCAGCTGGGGGGGGGGAGATACGCAGTATTTT. Translation gives CASSWGGGDTQYF.

This clonotype was counted many times. The rearrangement joins TRBV5-1 to TRBJ2-2; no definite D call. The CDR3 loop spans 12 amino acids. The V and J ends lost 3 bases and 5 bases respectively, with 5 bases between them. Per germline, CDR1 SGHRS and CDR2 YFSETQ. For the CDR3, the DNA is TGCGCCAGCAGCTCCTTAACCGGGGAGCTGTTTTTT. This encodes CASSSLTGELFF.

The rearrangement links TRBV25-1 to TRBJ2-1; no definite D call. Germline-derived CDR1 and CDR2 are MGHDK and SYGVNS. Trimming removed 6 bases at V and 3 bases at J, with 15 bases between. This CDR3 region has 15 residues. CDR3 amino acids: CASSYKGSCYNEQFF. CDR3 coding DNA: TGTGCCAGCAGCTATAAGGGAAGCTGCTACAATGAGCAGTTCTTC.

V and J are TRBV7-2 and TRBJ1-4, with no clear D. This CDR3 is built from 13 residues. Trimming stripped 3 bases from V and 7 bases from J, with 9 bases between. Germline V gene lookup returns CDR1 SGHTA and CDR2 FQGNSA. Here the CDR3 reads CASSFQSGEKLFF. The CDR3 coding sequence is TGTGCCAGCAGCTTTCAGAGCGGTGAAAAACTGTTTTTT.

This clonotype was counted ten times or more. V gene TRBV20-1 combines with J gene TRBJ2-4, with 11 nucleotides matching TRBD2. Losses at the gene ends were 5 bases for V and 6 bases for J; bases not matched to a gene: 6. The CDR3 has 14 amino acids. Germline V gene sequence: CDR1 DFQATT, CDR2 SNEGSKA (reference sequence). CDR3: CSAAPGTSGNIQYF. The CDR3 DNA follows: TGCAGTGCTGCCCCCGGGACTAGCGGAAACATTCAGTACTTC.

This clonotype has a count of ten or more. This sequence joins TRBV11-2 and TRBJ2-7; 10 bases are a match to TRBD2. After removal of 0 bases from V and 0 bases from J, the junction contained 2 bases not matched to a gene. The CDR3 has 16 residues. Germline V gene lookup returns CDR1 SGHAT and CDR2 FQNNGV. This chain's CDR3 is CASSLDSGGLSYEQYF. The CDR3 DNA follows: TGTGCCAGCAGCTTAGATAGCGGGGGGCTCTCCTACGAGCAGTACTTC.

A word on this clonotype: Without the conserved terminal phenylalanine or tryptophan, this CDR3 likely stems from a read error. The CDR3, as DNA: TGCAGCGTTGGTCTTGGGGACAGGGGAAATGGCTACACCTGC. As protein: CSVGLGDRGNGYTC. This chain links TRBV29-1 with TRBJ1-2; 10 nucleotides agree with TRBD1. Per germline, CDR1 SQVTM and CDR2 ANQGSEA. This CDR3 has 14 amino acids. J lost 6 bases, V lost 4 bases, and 8 bases had no gene match.

This clonotype was detected many times. The CDR3 protein is CSGSAGTEAFF. The CDR3 nucleotides are TGCAGCGGGTCGGCGGGCACTGAAGCTTTCTTT. The chain uses TRBV29-1 and TRBJ1-1; D remains unclear. CDR3 length: 11 amino acids. The V gene's germline CDR1 is SQVTM and CDR2 ANQGSEA. The V end was cut by 7 bases, the J end by 4 bases, with 10 bases between.

This clonotype was counted ten times or more. The chain couples TRBV29-1 to TRBJ1-1; TRBD1 agrees at 10 bases. J gave up 10 bases and V 4 bases, and 0 bases lay outside the gene matches. Germline loops: CDR1 SQVTM, CDR2 ANQGSEA. The CDR3 consists of 10 residues. CDR3 DNA: TGCAGCGTTGGGGACAGGGGAGCTTTCTTT. Translation gives CSVGDRGAFF. Combining the CDR3 with reference TRBV29-1 and TRBJ1-1 gives the whole variable domain SAVISQKPSRDICQRGTSLTIQCQVDSQVTMMFWYRQQPGQSLTLIATANQGSEATYESGFVIDKFPISRPNLTFSTLTVSNMSPEDSSIYLCSVGDRGAFFGQGTRLTVV.

This clonotype has at least ten counts. The chain employs TRBV6-2 or TRBV6-3 and TRBJ2-4; possibly TRBD2 for D (5 bases). This CDR3 region has 15 residues. Germline V gene sequence: CDR1 MNHEY, CDR2 SVGEGT. V lost 6 bases and J lost 1, with 13 bases in between. The CDR3 region is CASRRPGSAKNIQYF. The CDR3 nucleotides are TGTGCCAGCAGAAGACCGGGAAGTGCCAAAAACATTCAGTACTTC.

This clonotype was counted ten times or more. The CDR3 spells CASSPGTRANYGYTF. In DNA, the CDR3 is TGTGCCAGCAGCCCCGGGACACGAGCTAACTATGGCTACACCTTC. V is TRBV12-3 or TRBV12-4 and J is TRBJ1-2; a weak D match, TRBD1 (6 bases). The CDR3 is 15 residues long. V was clipped by 6 bases and J by 0 bases, with 14 bases between them.

This clonotype was detected only a few times. The chain recombines TRBV29-1 with TRBJ2-1; perhaps TRBD2 as D (5 bases). Trimming took off 7 bases at V and 6 bases at J, with 16 bases between the two ends. The length of the CDR3 is 13 residues. From germline, CDR1 is SQVTM and CDR2 ANQGSEA. The chain's CDR3 is CSAGLRLANEQFF. The CDR3 DNA is TGCAGCGCCGGGCTACGGCTAGCCAATGAGCAGTTCTTC.

This clonotype appeared many times. The J gene is TRBJ1-2, the V gene TRBV12-3 or TRBV12-4; no clear D. This CDR3 is built from 12 residues. With 3 bases removed from V and 4 bases from J, the gap between germline ends came to 6 bases. CDR3 DNA: TGTGCCAGCAGTTTGAACGTCTATGGCTACACCTTC. This encodes CASSLNVYGYTF.

This clonotype was recorded only once. A much larger clone differs by one base, so this may be a read error. The chain couples TRBV3-1 to TRBJ2-7; 8 nucleotides match TRBD2. This CDR3 spans 18 amino acids. Germline V gives CDR1 LGHDT, CDR2 YNNKEL (reference sequence). The CDR3 is CACSSSLGTGGVSYEQYF. The DNA of the CDR3 is TGTGCCTGCAGTTCCAGTTTAGGGACGGGAGGGGTTTCCTACGAGCAGTACTTC.

This clonotype appeared many times. This chain connects TRBV5-1 to TRBJ1-6; D is undetermined. From germline, CDR1 is SGHRS and CDR2 YFSETQ. CDR3 length equals 14 residues. Trimming removed 7 bases from V and 5 bases from J, with 13 bases in between. The CDR3 DNA reads TGCGCCAGCGGTTGGGAGGGAAATAATTCACCCCTCCACTTT. It translates to CASGWEGNNSPLHF.

This clonotype was counted many times. The V and J genes are TRBV6-5 and TRBJ2-7; D call uncertain. This CDR3 region has 13 residues. Germline lookup yields CDR1 MNHEY and CDR2 SVGAGI. The V end lost 6 bases, the J end lost 7 bases, and 16 bases lay between the germline ends. The CDR3 spells CASRRGPDGEQYF. Here the CDR3 DNA reads TGTGCCAGCAGGCGAGGACCGGACGGGGAGCAGTACTTC.

Only a few counts were recorded for this clonotype. The CDR3 region is CASSLMTVRAEAFF. The CDR3 nucleotides read TGTGCCAGCAGCTTAATGACAGTAAGGGCTGAAGCTTTCTTT. The chain employs TRBV11-1 and TRBJ1-1; D is perhaps TRBD1 (5 bases). The V end lost 2 bases, the J end lost 6 bases, and 13 bases lay between the germline ends. Germline V gives CDR1 SGHAT, CDR2 FQDESV (reference sequence). There are 14 residues in the CDR3.

The chain couples TRBV7-9 to TRBJ2-7; TRBD2 is a possible D gene (6 bases). V lost 5 bases and J 6 bases, leaving 23 bases between the germline ends. This CDR3 is built from 16 residues. Germline V gives CDR1 SEHNR, CDR2 FQNEAQ (reference sequence). CDR3 sequence reads: CASSELTSGLRVEQYF. DNA of the CDR3: TGTGCCAGCAGCGAGCTGACTAGTGGATTGAGGGTCGAGCAGTACTTC.

This clonotype has a count of ten or more. The rearrangement joins TRBV6-4 to TRBJ1-1; no clear D gene. This CDR3 region has 15 residues. The V gene lost 6 bases and the J gene lost 0 bases, with 14 bases spanning the gap. Germline assignment: CDR1 MRHNA and CDR2 SNTAGT. CDR3 sequence reads: CASRIEPNLNTEAFF. CDR3 DNA: TGTGCCAGCAGAATAGAACCCAATCTGAACACTGAAGCTTTCTTT.

Many counts were recorded for this clonotype. The chain is built from TRBV20-1 and TRBJ2-5, with D tentatively TRBD1 (5 bases). The ends were cut back, 6 bases at V and 2 bases at J, with 13 bases in the middle. The CDR3 spans 13 residues. Germline loops: CDR1 DFQATT, CDR2 SNEGSKA (reference sequence). CDR3 DNA sequence: TGCAGTGCGTTTGGGGCTATACAAGAGACCCAGTACTTC. It is translated as CSAFGAIQETQYF.